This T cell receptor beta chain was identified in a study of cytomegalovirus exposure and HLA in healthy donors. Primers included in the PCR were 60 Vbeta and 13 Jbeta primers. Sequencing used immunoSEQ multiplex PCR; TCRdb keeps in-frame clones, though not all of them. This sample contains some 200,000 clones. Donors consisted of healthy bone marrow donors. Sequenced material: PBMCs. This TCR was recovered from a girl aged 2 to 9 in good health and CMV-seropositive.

The CDR3, as DNA: TGTGCCAGTACCGTCCCGGGACAGGGAACTAACTATGGCTACACCTTC. Translating gives CASTVPGQGTNYGYTF. The chain carries TRBV19 and TRBJ1-2; the match to TRBD1 covers 9 bases. The CDR3 has 16 residues. The V segment lost 7 bases and the J segment 0 bases; nucleotides outside the gene matches: 9. CDR1 and CDR2 from the germline V gene are LNHDA and SQIVND (reference sequence).